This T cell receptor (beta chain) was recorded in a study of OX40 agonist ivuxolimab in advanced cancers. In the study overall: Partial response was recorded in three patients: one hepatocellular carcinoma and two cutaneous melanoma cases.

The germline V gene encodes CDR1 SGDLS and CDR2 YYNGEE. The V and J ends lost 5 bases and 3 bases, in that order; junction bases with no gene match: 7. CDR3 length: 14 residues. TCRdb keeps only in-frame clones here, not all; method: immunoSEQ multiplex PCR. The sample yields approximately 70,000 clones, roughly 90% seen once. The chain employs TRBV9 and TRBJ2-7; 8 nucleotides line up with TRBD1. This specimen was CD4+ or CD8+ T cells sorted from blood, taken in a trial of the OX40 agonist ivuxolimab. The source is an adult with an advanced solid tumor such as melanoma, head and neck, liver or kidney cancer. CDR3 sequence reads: CASSERTGNYEQYF. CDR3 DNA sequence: TGTGCCAGCAGTGAAAGGACAGGGAACTACGAGCAGTACTTC.